This T cell receptor beta chain was observed in a study of PD-1 blockade in mismatch repair-deficient tumors. The table came from immunoSEQ multiplex PCR; TCRdb's copy has only in-frame clones and leaves some out. Found here are tens of thousands of clones, about 84% of them singletons; the top ten hold roughly 2.6%. Germline assignment: CDR1 SGHRS and CDR2 YFSETQ. Trimming took 5 bases from V and 1 from J, leaving 6 bases between them. The CDR3 length is 12 residues. The sequencing here drew on peripheral blood, taken 12 weeks after starting pembrolizumab. This TCR was recovered from an adult with mismatch repair-deficient cancer. The V gene is TRBV5-1, the J gene TRBJ1-1, with D unresolved. The CDR3, as DNA: TGCGCCAGCAGAATGACGAACACTGAAGCTTTCTTT. Residues: CASRMTNTEAFF.